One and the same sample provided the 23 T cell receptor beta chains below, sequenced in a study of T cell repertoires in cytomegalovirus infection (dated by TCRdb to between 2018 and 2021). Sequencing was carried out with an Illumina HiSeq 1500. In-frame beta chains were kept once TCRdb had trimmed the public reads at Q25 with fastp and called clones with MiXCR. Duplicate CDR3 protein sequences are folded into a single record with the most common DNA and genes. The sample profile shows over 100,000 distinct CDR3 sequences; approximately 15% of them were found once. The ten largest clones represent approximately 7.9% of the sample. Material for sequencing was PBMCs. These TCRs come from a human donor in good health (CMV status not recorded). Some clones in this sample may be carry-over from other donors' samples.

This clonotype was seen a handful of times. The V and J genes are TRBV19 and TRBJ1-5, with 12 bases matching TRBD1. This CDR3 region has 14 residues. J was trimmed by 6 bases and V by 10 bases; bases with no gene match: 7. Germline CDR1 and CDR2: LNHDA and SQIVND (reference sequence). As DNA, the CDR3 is TGTGCCACTCGGGACAGGGGGCTCCCTCAGCCCCAGCATTTT. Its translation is CATRDRGLPQPQHF. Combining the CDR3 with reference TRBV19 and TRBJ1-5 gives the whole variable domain DGGITQSPKYLFRKEGQNVTLSCEQNLNHDAMYWYRQDPGQGLRLIYYSQIVNDFQKGDIAEGYSVSREKKESFPLTVTSAQKNPTAFYLCATRDRGLPQPQHFGDGTRLSIL.

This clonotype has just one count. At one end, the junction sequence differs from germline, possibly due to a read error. CDR3 nucleotide sequence: TGTGCCAGCAGCCAAGTTGACGGGGAGGAGACCCAGTACTTC. Protein sequence: CASSQVDGEETQYF. V gene TRBV4-1 combines with J gene TRBJ2-5; D is perhaps TRBD2 (5 bases). The CDR3 extends over 14 amino acids. Germline V gene sequence: CDR1 MGHRA, CDR2 YSYEKL.

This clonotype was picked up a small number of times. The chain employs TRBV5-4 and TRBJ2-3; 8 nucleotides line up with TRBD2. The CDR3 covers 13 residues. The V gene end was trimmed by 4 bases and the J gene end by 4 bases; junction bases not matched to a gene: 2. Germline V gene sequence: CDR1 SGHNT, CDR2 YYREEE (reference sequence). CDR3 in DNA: TGTGCCAGCAGCCGGCGGGGGGCAGATACGCAGTATTTT. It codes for CASSRRGADTQYF.

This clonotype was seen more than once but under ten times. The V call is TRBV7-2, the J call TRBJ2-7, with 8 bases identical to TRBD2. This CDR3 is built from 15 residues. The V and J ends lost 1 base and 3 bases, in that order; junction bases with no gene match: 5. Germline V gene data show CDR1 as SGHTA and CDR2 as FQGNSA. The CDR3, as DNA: TGTGCCAGCAGCTTAGTAGTTAGCGGGGACTACGAGCAGTACTTC. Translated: CASSLVVSGDYEQYF. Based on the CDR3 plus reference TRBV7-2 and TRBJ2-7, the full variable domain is GAGVSQSPSNKVTEKGKDVELRCDPISGHTALYWYRQSLGQGLEFLIYFQGNSAPDKSGLPSDRFSAERTGGSVSTLTIQRTQQEDSAVYLCASSLVVSGDYEQYFGPGTRLTVT.

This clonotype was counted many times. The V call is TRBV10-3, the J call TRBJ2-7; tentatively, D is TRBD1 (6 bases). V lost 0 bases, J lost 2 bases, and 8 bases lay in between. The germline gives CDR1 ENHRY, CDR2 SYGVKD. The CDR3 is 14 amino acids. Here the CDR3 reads CAISESGDTYEQYF. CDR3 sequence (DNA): TGTGCCATCAGTGAGTCGGGGGACACCTACGAGCAGTACTTC.

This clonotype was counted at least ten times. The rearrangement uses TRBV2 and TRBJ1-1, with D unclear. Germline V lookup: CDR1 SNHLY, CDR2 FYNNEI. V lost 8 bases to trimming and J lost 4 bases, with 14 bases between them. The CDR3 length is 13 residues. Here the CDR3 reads CASLVQRSTEAFF. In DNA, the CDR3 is TGTGCCAGCCTCGTGCAACGGAGCACTGAAGCTTTCTTT.

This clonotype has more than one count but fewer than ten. The CDR3 sequence: CASSNLRGKNTEAFF. In nucleotides, the CDR3 is TGTGCCAGCAGTAACCTAAGGGGGAAGAACACTGAAGCTTTCTTT. The chain links TRBV12-3 or TRBV12-4 to TRBJ1-1; possibly TRBD1 for D (6 bases). Trimming removed 5 bases at V and 1 base at J, with 14 bases between. CDR3 length: 15 amino acids.

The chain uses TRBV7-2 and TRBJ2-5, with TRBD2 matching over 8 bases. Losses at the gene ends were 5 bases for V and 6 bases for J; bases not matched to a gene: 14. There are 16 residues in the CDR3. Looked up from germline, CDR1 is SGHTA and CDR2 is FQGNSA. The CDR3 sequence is CASSPRDGGAEKTQYF. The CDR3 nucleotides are TGTGCCAGCAGCCCTCGTGACGGGGGGGCTGAAAAGACCCAGTACTTC.

CDR3: CASSAFRDYGGGDTQYF. CDR3 in DNA: TGTGCCAGCAGTGCTTTCCGGGACTATGGTGGCGGAGATACGCAGTATTTT. This chain links TRBV25-1 with TRBJ2-3; 7 bases match TRBD2. This CDR3 has 17 amino acids. Germline V gene data show CDR1 as MGHDK and CDR2 as SYGVNS. Losses at the gene ends were 4 bases for V and 5 bases for J; bases not matched to a gene: 15.

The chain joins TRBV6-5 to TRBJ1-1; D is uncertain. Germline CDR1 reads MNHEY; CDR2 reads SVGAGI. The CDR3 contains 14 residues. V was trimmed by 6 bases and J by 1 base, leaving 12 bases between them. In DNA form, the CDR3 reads TGTGCCAGCAGAGGATTTTCAGCGAACACTGAAGCTTTCTTT. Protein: CASRGFSANTEAFF.

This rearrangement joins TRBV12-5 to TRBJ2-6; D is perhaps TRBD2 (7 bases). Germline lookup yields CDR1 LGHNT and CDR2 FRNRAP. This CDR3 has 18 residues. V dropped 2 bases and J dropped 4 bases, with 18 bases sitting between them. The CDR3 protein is CASGLRTGGPGGANVLTF. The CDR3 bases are TGTGCTAGTGGTTTGAGGACGGGGGGCCCAGGGGGGGCCAACGTCCTGACTTTC.

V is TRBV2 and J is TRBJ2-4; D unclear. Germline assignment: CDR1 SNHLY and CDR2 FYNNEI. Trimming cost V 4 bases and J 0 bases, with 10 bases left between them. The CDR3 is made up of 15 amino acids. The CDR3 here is CASSAEIIAKNIQYF. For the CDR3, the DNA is TGTGCCAGCAGTGCGGAGATAATAGCCAAAAACATTCAGTACTTC. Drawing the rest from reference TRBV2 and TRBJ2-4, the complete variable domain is EPEVTQTPSHQVTQMGQEVILRCVPISNHLYFYWYRQILGQKVEFLVSFYNNEISEKSEIFDDQFSVERPDGSNFTLKIRSTKLEDSAMYFCASSAEIIAKNIQYFGAGTRLSVL.

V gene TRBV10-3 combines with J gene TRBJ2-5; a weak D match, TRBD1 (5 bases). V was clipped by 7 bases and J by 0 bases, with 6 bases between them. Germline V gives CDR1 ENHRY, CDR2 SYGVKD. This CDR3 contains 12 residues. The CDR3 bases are TGTGCCATCAAGGACAACCAAGAGACCCAGTACTTC. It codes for CAIKDNQETQYF.

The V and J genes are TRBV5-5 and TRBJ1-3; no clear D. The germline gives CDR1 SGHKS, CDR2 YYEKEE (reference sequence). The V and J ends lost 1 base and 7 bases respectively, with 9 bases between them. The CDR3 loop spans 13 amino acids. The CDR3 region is CASSLTVGNTIYF. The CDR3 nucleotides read TGTGCCAGCAGCTTGACCGTCGGGAACACCATATATTTT.

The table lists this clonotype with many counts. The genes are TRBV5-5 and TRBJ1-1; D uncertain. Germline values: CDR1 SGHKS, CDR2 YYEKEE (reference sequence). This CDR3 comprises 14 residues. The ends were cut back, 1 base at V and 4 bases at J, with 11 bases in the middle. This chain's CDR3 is CASSLSWVSTEAFF. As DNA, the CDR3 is TGTGCCAGCAGCTTGTCATGGGTTAGCACTGAAGCTTTCTTT.

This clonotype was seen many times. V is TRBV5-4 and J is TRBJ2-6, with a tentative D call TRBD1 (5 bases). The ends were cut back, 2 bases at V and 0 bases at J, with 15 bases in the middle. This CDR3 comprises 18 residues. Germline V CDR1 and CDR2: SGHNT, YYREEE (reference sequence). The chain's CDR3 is CASSFSLLGLSGANVLTF. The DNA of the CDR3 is TGTGCCAGCAGCTTCTCCCTTCTGGGGCTCTCTGGGGCCAACGTCCTGACTTTC.

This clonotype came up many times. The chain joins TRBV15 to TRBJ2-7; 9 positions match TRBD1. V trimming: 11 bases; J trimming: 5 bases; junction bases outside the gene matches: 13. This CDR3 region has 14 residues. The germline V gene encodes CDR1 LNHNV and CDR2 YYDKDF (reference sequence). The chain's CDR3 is CARHPDRGRDEQYF. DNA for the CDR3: TGTGCCCGCCACCCGGACAGGGGAAGGGACGAGCAGTACTTC.

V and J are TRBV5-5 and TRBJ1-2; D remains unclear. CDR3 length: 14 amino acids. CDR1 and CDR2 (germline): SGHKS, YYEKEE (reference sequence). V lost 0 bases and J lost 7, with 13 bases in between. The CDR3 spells CASSLVPEALGYTF. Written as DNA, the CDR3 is TGTGCCAGCAGCTTGGTCCCCGAGGCCCTTGGCTACACCTTC.

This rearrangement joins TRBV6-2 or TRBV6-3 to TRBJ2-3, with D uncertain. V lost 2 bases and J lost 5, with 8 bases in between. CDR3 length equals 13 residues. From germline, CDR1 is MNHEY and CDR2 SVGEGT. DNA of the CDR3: TGTGCCAGCAGTTACCCGGCAGTAGATACGCAGTATTTT. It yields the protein CASSYPAVDTQYF.

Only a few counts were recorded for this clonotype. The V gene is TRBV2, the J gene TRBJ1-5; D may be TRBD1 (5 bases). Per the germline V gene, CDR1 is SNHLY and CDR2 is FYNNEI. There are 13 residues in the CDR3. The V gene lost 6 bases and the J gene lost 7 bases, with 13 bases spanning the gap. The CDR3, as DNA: TGTGCCAGCAGGGTGGGGGGAGCGCAGCCCCAGCATTTT. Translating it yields CASRVGGAQPQHF.

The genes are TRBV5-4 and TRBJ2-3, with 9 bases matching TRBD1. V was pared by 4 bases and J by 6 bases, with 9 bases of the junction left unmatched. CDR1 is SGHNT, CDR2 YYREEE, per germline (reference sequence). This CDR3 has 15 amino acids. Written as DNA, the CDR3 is TGTGCCAGCAGCGCGCGGGACAGGGCGTGGGATACGCAGTATTTT. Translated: CASSARDRAWDTQYF. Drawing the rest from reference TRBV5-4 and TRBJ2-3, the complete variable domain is ETGVTQSPTHLIKTRGQQVTLRCSSQSGHNTVSWYQQALGQGPQFIFQYYREEENGRGNFPPRFSGLQFPNYSSELNVNALELDDSALYLCASSARDRAWDTQYFGPGTRLTVL.

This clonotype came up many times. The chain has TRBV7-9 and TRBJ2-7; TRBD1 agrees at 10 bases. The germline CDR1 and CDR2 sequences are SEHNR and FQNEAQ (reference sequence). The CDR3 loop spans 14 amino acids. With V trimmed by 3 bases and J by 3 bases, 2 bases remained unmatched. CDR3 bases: TGTGCCAGCAGCTTTAGGGACAGGGGCTACGAGCAGTACTTC. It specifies CASSFRDRGYEQYF.

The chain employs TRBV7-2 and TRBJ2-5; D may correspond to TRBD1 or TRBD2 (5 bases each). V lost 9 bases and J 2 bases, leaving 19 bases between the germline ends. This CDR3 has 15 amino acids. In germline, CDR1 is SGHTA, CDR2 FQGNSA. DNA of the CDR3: TGTGCCAGGGCGGACCCGACCGGGGCACAAGAGACCCAGTACTTC. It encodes CARADPTGAQETQYF.